Listed here are 13 T cell receptor beta chains from one sample, sequenced in a study of vaccination effects on CD4 cells after COVID-19 (dated by TCRdb to between 2022 and 2023). These receptors' targets are unknown. In the ViraFEST assay, PBMC were stimulated with viral peptide pools, and TCR sequencing was then used to find antigen-specific CD4+ T cell clonotypes based on their expansion. After less than eleven days of culture, CD4+ T cells were isolated with the EasySep CD4+ T cell isolation kit. The absence of prior SARS-CoV-2 infection in healthy vaccine recipients was confirmed by negative nucleocapsid antibodies before and after vaccination. Library construction relied on the immunoSEQ multiplex PCR assay. What TCRdb holds here is the immuneACCESS table cut down to in-frame rearrangements. Part of the clones is not present; checked against another copy, under half of the missing clones reflect an unresolved V gene, and the others are unexplained. The sample includes about 73,000 clones, with approximately 72% observed a single time. Jointly, the top ten make up around 2.9% of the sample.

The material sequenced was CD4+ T cells from PBMCs cultured with HCoV-NL63 spike peptides, taken before COVID-19 vaccination. What the cell subset or site label conveys for this sample: HCoV-NL63 spike overlapping peptide pool stimulation. The receptors stem from a human donor who received a COVID-19 vaccine.

The gene calls are TRBV2 and TRBJ2-5, with D perhaps TRBD2 (6 bases). Trimming shortened V by 8 bases and J by 2 bases, and 6 bases separated the two germline ends. The CDR3 is 11 residues long. CDR1 and CDR2 (germline): SNHLY, FYNNEI. CDR3 bases: TGTGCCAGCGGGGGGCAAGAGACCCAGTACTTC. Translating gives CASGGQETQYF. Full variable domain (missing parts from reference TRBV2 and TRBJ2-5): EPEVTQTPSHQVTQMGQEVILRCVPISNHLYFYWYRQILGQKVEFLVSFYNNEISEKSEIFDDQFSVERPDGSNFTLKIRSTKLEDSAMYFCASGGQETQYFGPGTRLLVL.

J is TRBJ2-5 and V is TRBV24-1; D may be TRBD1 or TRBD2 (5 bases each). CDR3 length: 15 residues. V was pared by 3 bases and J by 2 bases, with 12 bases between. Germline V gene lookup returns CDR1 KGHDR and CDR2 SFDVKD. The CDR3 DNA is TGTGCCACCAGTGATGGGGGTACTAATCAAGAGACCCAGTACTTC. As protein: CATSDGGTNQETQYF.

The genes are TRBV5-1 and TRBJ1-1; D ambiguous. The germline V gene has CDR1 SGHRS and CDR2 YFSETQ. Trimming cost V 0 bases and J 0 bases, with 9 bases left between them. The CDR3 totals 15 residues. CDR3 region: CASSLATILNTEAFF. CDR3 coding DNA: TGCGCCAGCAGCTTGGCGACTATCCTGAACACTGAAGCTTTCTTT.

This clone was counted once. The V and J genes are TRBV29-1 and TRBJ1-2; 7 nucleotides agree with TRBD1. The CDR3 is 13 residues long. CDR1 SQVTM and CDR2 ANQGSEA come from the germline V gene. V was clipped by 3 bases and J by 7 bases; unmatched bases: 8. The CDR3 loop is CSVDVQGGAGYTF. Here the CDR3 DNA reads TGCAGCGTTGATGTCCAGGGGGGGGCTGGCTACACCTTC. Full variable domain (outside the CDR3, taken from reference TRBV29-1 and TRBJ1-2): SAVISQKPSRDICQRGTSLTIQCQVDSQVTMMFWYRQQPGQSLTLIATANQGSEATYESGFVIDKFPISRPNLTFSTLTVSNMSPEDSSIYLCSVDVQGGAGYTFGSGTRLTVV.

The chain couples TRBV5-1 to TRBJ2-5; the D gene is possibly TRBD2 (5 bases). V lost 4 bases, J lost 4 bases, and 20 bases lay in between. Germline CDR1 SGHRS, CDR2 YFSETQ. There are 16 residues in the CDR3. The CDR3 region has the DNA TGCGCCAGCAGCGCAGCCCCCCGGGGTGGCGTAGAGACCCAGTACTTC. This encodes CASSAAPRGGVETQYF.

This clone was counted only a few times. V is TRBV29-1 and J is TRBJ1-2; D may be TRBD1 (6 bases). Germline values: CDR1 SQVTM, CDR2 ANQGSEA. The CDR3 has 13 amino acids. V lost 3 bases to trimming and J lost 2 bases, with 10 bases between them. The CDR3 sequence: CSVDKGTNYGYTF. DNA of the CDR3: TGCAGCGTTGACAAAGGGACAAACTATGGCTACACCTTC. Based on the CDR3 plus reference TRBV29-1 and TRBJ1-2, the full variable domain is SAVISQKPSRDICQRGTSLTIQCQVDSQVTMMFWYRQQPGQSLTLIATANQGSEATYESGFVIDKFPISRPNLTFSTLTVSNMSPEDSSIYLCSVDKGTNYGYTFGSGTRLTVV.

The genes are TRBV5-1 and TRBJ2-5; 9 positions agree with TRBD2. The CDR3 is made up of 16 amino acids. The V gene's germline CDR1 is SGHRS and CDR2 YFSETQ. V shed 0 bases, J shed 1 base, and the junction held 4 bases outside the gene matches. This chain's CDR3 is CASSLGVSGGQETQYF. The CDR3 region has the DNA TGCGCCAGCAGCTTGGGGGTTAGCGGGGGCCAAGAGACCCAGTACTTC.

The sample holds a few counts of this clone. This chain connects TRBV5-1 to TRBJ1-5, with unresolved D. Germline V gene data show CDR1 as SGHRS and CDR2 as YFSETQ. The V and J ends lost 6 bases and 4 bases respectively, with 17 bases between them. This CDR3 has 15 amino acids. The CDR3 region has the DNA TGCGCCAGCACCCCGGACGGCTATGGGAATCAGCCCCAGCATTTT. The encoded protein is CASTPDGYGNQPQHF.

This chain uses TRBV5-6 with TRBJ2-7, with D unresolved. The CDR3 covers 15 residues. Germline assignment: CDR1 SGHDT and CDR2 YYEEEE. Trimming took 2 bases from V and 7 from J, leaving 19 bases between them. This chain's CDR3 is CASSFYAIIGREQYV. CDR3 bases: TGTGCCAGCAGCTTTTATGCGATTATTGGGCGAGAGCAGTACGTC.

The chain is built from TRBV11-3 and TRBJ2-3; the D is unclear. From germline, CDR1 is SGHNT and CDR2 YENEEA. This CDR3 comprises 13 residues. V lost 4 bases and J lost 2, with 7 bases in between. The CDR3 region has the DNA TGTGCCAGCAGCTCCGGAACCACAGATACGCAGTATTTT. As protein: CASSSGTTDTQYF.

The CDR3 loop reads CASSYAIPEVPPQDQPQHF. CDR3 in DNA: TGTGCCAGCAGTTACGCTATCCCGGAGGTCCCACCCCAAGATCAGCCCCAGCATTTT. The V call is TRBV6-7, the J call TRBJ1-5; D gene unclear. TRBV6-7 is an ORF for which the function is uncertain. The germline V and J ends were trimmed by 2 bases and 5 bases, with 25 bases remaining between them. The CDR3 has 19 amino acids.

The chain employs TRBV7-3 and TRBJ2-1; a weak D match, TRBD2 (6 bases). Germline lookup yields CDR1 SGHTA and CDR2 FQGTGA. The CDR3 sequence is 15 residues long. V gave up 3 bases and J gave up 10 bases, with 19 bases separating them. As DNA, the CDR3 is TGTGCCAGCAGCTTCTTCGGGACGCTGGGGGGAGAGCAGTTCTTC. Amino acid sequence: CASSFFGTLGGEQFF.

This clone appeared a few times. The gene calls are TRBV3-1 (or the pseudogene TRBV3-2) and TRBJ2-7, with TRBD1 as a possible D gene (6 bases). The V gene's germline CDR1 is LGHDT and CDR2 YNNKEL (reference sequence). Trimming removed 0 bases at V and 3 bases at J, with 15 bases between. CDR3 size: 16 residues. In DNA form, the CDR3 reads TGTGCCAGCAGCCAAGATTTGGGGGCGACCCTCTACGAGCAGTACGTC. This gives the protein CASSQDLGATLYEQYV.